The entry below gives a single T cell receptor (beta chain) sequence along with its context. Antigen: not known. PBMCs numbering at least 7 million were isolated per sample. The sample is drawn from a study of blood T cells in healthy people across ages. Findings and limits, study-wide: A roughly linear fall in TCR beta diversity per million T cells was seen with increasing age. Naive CD4+ cell counts and diversity both ran higher in long-lived than in aged donors.

Primed by a sample-barcoded 5' primer and a J-beta primer mix, a second PCR proceeded for 7 to 11 cycles. A minimum of 2.5 million CDR3-containing paired-end reads was obtained for each sample. TCRdb reprocessed the 5' RACE reads with MiXCR, giving one entry per CDR3 protein. The sample holds 450,000 to 600,000 distinct CDR3 sequences, about 27% seen once. These records were also assigned to another study, of T cells of mothers and their children.

The sample comprised blood. The sequence was collected from a boy aged 2-9 years in good health.

Written as DNA, the CDR3 is TGCGCCAGCAGCGGAAGGACTAGCGGAAGCTCCTACGAGCAGTACTTC. This codes for CASSGRTSGSSYEQYF. The gene calls are TRBV5-1 and TRBJ2-7; 10 bases align to TRBD2. Germline trimming cut 4 bases from V and 0 bases from J; bases unmatched to any gene: 7. The CDR3 sequence is 16 residues long. The germline CDR1 and CDR2 sequences are SGHRS and YFSETQ.